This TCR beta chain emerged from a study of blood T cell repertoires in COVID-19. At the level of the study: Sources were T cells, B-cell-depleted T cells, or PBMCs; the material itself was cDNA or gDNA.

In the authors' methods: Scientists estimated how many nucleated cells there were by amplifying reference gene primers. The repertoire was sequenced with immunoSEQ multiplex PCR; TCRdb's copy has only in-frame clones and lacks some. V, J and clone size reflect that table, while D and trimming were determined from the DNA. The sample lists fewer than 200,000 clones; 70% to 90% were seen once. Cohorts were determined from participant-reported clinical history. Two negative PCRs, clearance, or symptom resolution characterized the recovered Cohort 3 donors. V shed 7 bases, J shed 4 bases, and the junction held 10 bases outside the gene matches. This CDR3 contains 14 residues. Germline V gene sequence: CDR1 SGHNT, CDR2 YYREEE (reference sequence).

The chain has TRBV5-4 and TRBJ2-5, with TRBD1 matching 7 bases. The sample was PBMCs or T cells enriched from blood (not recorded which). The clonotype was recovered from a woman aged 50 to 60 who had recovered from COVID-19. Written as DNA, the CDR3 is TGTGCCAGCGAAGGGGACAGAAGGGGAGAGACCCAGTACTTC. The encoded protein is CASEGDRRGETQYF.